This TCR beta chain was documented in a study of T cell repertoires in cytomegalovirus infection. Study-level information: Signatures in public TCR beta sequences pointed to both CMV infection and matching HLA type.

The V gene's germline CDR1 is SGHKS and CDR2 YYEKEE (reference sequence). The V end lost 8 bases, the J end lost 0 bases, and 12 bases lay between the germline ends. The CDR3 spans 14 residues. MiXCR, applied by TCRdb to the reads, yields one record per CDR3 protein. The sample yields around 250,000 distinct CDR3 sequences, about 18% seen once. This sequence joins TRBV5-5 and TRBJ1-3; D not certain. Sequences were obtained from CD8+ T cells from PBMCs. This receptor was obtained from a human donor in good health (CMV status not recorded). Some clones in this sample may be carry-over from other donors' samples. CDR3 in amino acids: CASTEVFSGNTIYF. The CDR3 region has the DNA TGTGCCAGTACAGAGGTCTTCTCTGGAAACACCATATATTTT.